A single sample is the source of the 2 T cell receptor beta chains below, sequenced in a study of blood T cell repertoires in COVID-19. Generated by immunoSEQ multiplex PCR, the TCRdb table keeps only in-frame clones and is missing some. The sample records approximately 500,000 clones, 85% to 90% being singletons. Sample: peripheral blood. All receptors derive from a woman aged 50 to 60 with COVID-19, enrolled during active disease.

V usage is TRBV5-5 and J usage is TRBJ1-1; 9 bases line up with TRBD1. The CDR3 runs 14 residues. Trimming cost V 1 base and J 2 bases; bases outside gene matches: 0. CDR1 is SGHKS and CDR2 is YYEKEE in the germline V gene (reference sequence). CDR3 in amino acids: CASSLTGGNTEAFF. CDR3 in DNA: TGTGCCAGCAGCTTGACAGGGGGCAACACTGAAGCTTTCTTT.

The chain has TRBV20-1 and TRBJ2-7; 8 bases align to TRBD1. Germline loops: CDR1 DFQATT, CDR2 SNEGSKA (reference sequence). The V segment lost 3 bases and the J segment 2 bases; nucleotides outside the gene matches: 6. CDR3 length: 14 amino acids. The CDR3 spells CSASRQGLTYEQYF. The CDR3 bases are TGCAGTGCTAGTCGACAGGGGCTAACCTACGAGCAGTACTTC.